This entry is about one TCR beta chain. Its antigen is not known. The entry originates in a study of CD8 T cells in Susac syndrome. V gave up 6 bases and J gave up 3 bases, with 12 bases separating them. The CDR3 is made up of 14 amino acids. Random hexamers primed reverse transcription of roughly 0.5 to 1 ug RNA. TCRdb independently ran MiXCR on the immunoSEQ multiplex PCR reads; one entry per CDR3 protein. The table lists 100,000 to 150,000 distinct CDR3 sequences, about 95% of them singletons. TEMRA cells were enriched by FACS, and CD4+ and CD8+ T cells were negatively isolated. Findings and caveats of the study: The authors acknowledged that their TCR sequencing and HLA analysis involved a relatively small number of individuals.

The specimen sequenced was CD8+ T cells from PBMCs. The V gene is TRBV12-3 or TRBV12-4, the J gene TRBJ1-3; D is perhaps TRBD1 (6 bases). This TCR was recovered from a human donor with Susac syndrome. The CDR3 reads CASSPGGNGNTIYF. Here the CDR3 DNA reads TGTGCCAGCAGCCCGGGGGGCAATGGAAACACCATATATTTT.